The clone carrying this T cell receptor beta chain was found a few times. Its specificity is unknown. These data belong to a study of T cell repertoires in cytomegalovirus infection. In the study overall: Selection of CMV epitopes for the study included recently identified HLA-C-restricted and well-studied HLA-B-restricted ones. Public TCR beta signature analysis indicated the presence of both CMV infection and matching HLA type.

The germline V gene encodes CDR1 SNHLY and CDR2 FYNNEI. The V and J ends lost 5 bases and 4 bases, in that order; junction bases with no gene match: 5. There are 14 residues in the CDR3. In TCRdb, the reads were re-called with MiXCR into one record per CDR3 protein. The repertoire holds some 590,000 distinct CDR3 sequences, with about 39% as singletons. The starting material was cultured PBMCs, obtained from culture after CMV antigen stimulation. This TCR was sampled from a human donor in good health (CMV status not recorded). Some clones in this sample may be carry-over from other donors' samples. The chain has TRBV2 and TRBJ1-5, with 7 positions matching TRBD1. The CDR3 region is CASSQGGGNQPQHF. CDR3 in DNA: TGTGCCAGCAGTCAAGGGGGCGGGAATCAGCCCCAGCATTTT. Drawing the rest from reference TRBV2 and TRBJ1-5, the complete variable domain is EPEVTQTPSHQVTQMGQEVILRCVPISNHLYFYWYRQILGQKVEFLVSFYNNEISEKSEIFDDQFSVERPDGSNFTLKIRSTKLEDSAMYFCASSQGGGNQPQHFGDGTRLSIL.